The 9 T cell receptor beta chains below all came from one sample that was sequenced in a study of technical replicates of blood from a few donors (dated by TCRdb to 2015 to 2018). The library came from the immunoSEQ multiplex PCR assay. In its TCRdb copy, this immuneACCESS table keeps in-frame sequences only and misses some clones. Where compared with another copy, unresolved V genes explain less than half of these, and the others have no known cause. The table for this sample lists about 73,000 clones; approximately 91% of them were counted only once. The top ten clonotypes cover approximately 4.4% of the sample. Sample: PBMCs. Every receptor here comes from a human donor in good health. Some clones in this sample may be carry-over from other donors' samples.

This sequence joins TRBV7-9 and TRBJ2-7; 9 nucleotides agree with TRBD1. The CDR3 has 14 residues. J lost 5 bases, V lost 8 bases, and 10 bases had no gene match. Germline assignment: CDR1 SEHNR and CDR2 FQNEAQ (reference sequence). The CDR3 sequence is CASETGTGSNEQYF. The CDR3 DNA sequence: TGTGCCAGCGAGACCGGGACAGGGTCCAACGAGCAGTACTTC.

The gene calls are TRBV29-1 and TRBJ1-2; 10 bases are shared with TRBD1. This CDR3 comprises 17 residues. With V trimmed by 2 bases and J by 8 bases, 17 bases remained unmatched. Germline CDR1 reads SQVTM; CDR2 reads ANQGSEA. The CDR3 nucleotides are TGCAGCGTTGAATTATCCCCAGGACAGGGGGTATTCGGCGGCTACACCTTC. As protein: CSVELSPGQGVFGGYTF.

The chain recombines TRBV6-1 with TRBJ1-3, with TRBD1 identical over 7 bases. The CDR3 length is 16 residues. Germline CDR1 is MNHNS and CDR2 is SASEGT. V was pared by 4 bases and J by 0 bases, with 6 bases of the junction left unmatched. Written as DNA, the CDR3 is TGTGCCAGCAGTGGTCGACAGGGCCCCTCTGGAAACACCATATATTTT. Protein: CASSGRQGPSGNTIYF.

The CDR3 DNA reads as TGTGCCAGCAGCCAAGCGGGATCAACTAATGAAAAACTGTTTTTT. Translating it yields CASSQAGSTNEKLFF. This rearrangement joins TRBV4-2 to TRBJ1-4; D gene uncertain. In germline, CDR1 is LGHNA, CDR2 YNFKEQ. The CDR3 length is 15 residues. V lost 1 base, J lost 0 bases, and 6 bases lay in between.

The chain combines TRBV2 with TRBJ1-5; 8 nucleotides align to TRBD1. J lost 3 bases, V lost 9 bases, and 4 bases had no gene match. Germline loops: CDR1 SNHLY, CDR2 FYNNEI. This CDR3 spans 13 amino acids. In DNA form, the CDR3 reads TGTGCCAGTGGGACAGGCGCCAATCAGCCCCAGCATTTT. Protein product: CASGTGANQPQHF.

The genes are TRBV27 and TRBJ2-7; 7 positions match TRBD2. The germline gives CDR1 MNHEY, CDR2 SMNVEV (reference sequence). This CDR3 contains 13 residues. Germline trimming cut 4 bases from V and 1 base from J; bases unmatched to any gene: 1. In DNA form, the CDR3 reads TGTGCCAGCAGTTGGGGGGGATCCTACGAGCAGTACTTC. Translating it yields CASSWGGSYEQYF.

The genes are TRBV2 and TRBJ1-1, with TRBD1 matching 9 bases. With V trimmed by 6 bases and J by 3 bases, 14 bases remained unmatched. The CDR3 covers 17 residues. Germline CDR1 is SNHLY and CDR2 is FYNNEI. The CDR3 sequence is CASRGTGSPVIDTEAFF. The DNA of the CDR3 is TGTGCCAGCAGGGGGACAGGGAGCCCGGTGATTGACACTGAAGCTTTCTTT.

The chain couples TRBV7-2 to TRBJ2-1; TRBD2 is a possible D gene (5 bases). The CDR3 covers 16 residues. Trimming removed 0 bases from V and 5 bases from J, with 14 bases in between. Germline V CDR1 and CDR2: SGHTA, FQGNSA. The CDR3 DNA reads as TGTGCCAGCAGCTTAGCCCCCTACCTAGCTAACAATGAGCAGTTCTTC. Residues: CASSLAPYLANNEQFF.

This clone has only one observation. The CDR3 is CASSIVRLGSTDTQYF. For the CDR3, the DNA is TGTGCCAGTAGTATAGTACGACTAGGAAGCACAGATACGCAGTATTTT. The chain employs TRBV19 and TRBJ2-3, with D perhaps TRBD2 (6 bases). This CDR3 is 16 amino acids long. Trimming took 1 base from V and 0 from J, leaving 11 bases between them. The germline V gene has CDR1 LNHDA and CDR2 SQIVND (reference sequence).